This TCR beta chain was sequenced during a study of monozygotic twins with inflammatory bowel disease. Reanalyzing the 5' RACE reads, TCRdb keeps one entry per CDR3 protein, without DNA. The sample table includes over 150,000 distinct CDR3 sequences. The CDR3 sequence is 18 residues long. Germline V gives CDR1 SGHVS, CDR2 FQNEAQ. V usage is TRBV7-8 and J usage is TRBJ2-3. Sequencing was performed on blood. The TCR comes from a human donor with ulcerative colitis or Crohn's disease, or a healthy co-twin of an affected twin (not recorded which). CDR3 sequence: CASSLFGRGKQLTDTQYF.